This TCR beta chain was identified during a study of blood T cell repertoires in COVID-19 (dated by TCRdb to about 2020). About the full investigation: Samples from collaborators originated in the United States, Italy and Spain and spanned both the acute and convalescent phases of COVID-19. The prospective study material was composed of cDNA or gDNA derived from T cells, B-cell-depleted T cells, or PBMCs. Deeply sampled blood TCRbeta repertoires from subjects exposed to, actively infected with, or recovered from COVID-19 were included in the dataset. The repertoires were released in a freely available public database meant as a resource for research on the immune response to SARS-CoV-2. The samples were drawn from the first 160 participants of the ongoing ImmuneRACE study and from 950 to 1,500 subjects provided by 6 global collaborators. Sample metadata almost always included a de-identified subject ID, COVID-19 status, age in years and sex. Where HLA class I and class II types were available, the types were taken from metadata supplied by the sample provider, not from assay-based typing. What the authors observed across the whole study: The amount of clinical and demographic metadata varied by source and participant and was provided uncurated.

In the prospective study, participants were roughly 18 to 100 years old, resided in about two dozen geographic areas of the United States, and were enrolled through a virtual design. In the prospective study, cohorts were assigned on the basis of participant-reported clinical history obtained from a screening survey and a study questionnaire. In the prospective study, mobile phlebotomists collected whole blood, serum and a nasopharyngeal or oropharyngeal swab from each participant. Participants in the prospective study had the option to provide additional blood draws and questionnaires over a roughly 2-month period. Blood samples from the prospective study were shipped frozen or at room temperature prior to DNA extraction. TCRbeta CDR3 regions were amplified from genomic DNA by means of the immunoSEQ Assay, a bias-controlled multiplex PCR. The study's own analysis went as follows. Within the assay, amplification of reference gene primers was used to estimate how many nucleated cells each sample contained. To quantify the absolute abundance of each unique TCRbeta CDR3 rearrangement, sequence reads were collapsed and filtered. For each sample, productive Simpson clonality was calculated as the square root of Simpson's diversity index over productive rearrangements. Entries here come from immuneACCESS through TCRdb and include only in-frame sequences with V and J called. Some clones fail to appear in such tables; in the studies checked, an unresolved V gene covers under half of the shortfall, and the cause of the remainder is unknown. D and trimming come from the DNA, and the V and J calls and clone size come from that table. Present in this sample are about 200,000 clones, 89% of which were seen just once. Under 2.5% of the sample goes to the ten largest clones.

The germline V gene gives CDR1 as SGHRS and CDR2 as YFSETQ. V gives up 2 bases and J gives up 5 bases, and the segment between their germline ends measures 13 bases. From the cysteine through the phenylalanine, the CDR3 covers 14 amino acids. The CDR3 DNA has 42 bases and is translated from base 1. For this clone: The antigen this receptor binds is unknown. No quality values exist for individual bases; no much larger clone is one base distant.

Material for sequencing was PBMCs or T cells enriched from blood (not recorded which). The sequence was collected from a middle-aged woman with acute COVID-19. The receptor chain draws on TRBV5-1 and TRBJ2-5, with TRBD1 tentatively as D gene (6 bases match). The nucleotides read TGCGCCAGCAGCTTCCAGGGGTCGATGGAGACCCAGTACTTC. This encodes CASSFQGSMETQYF.